The 22 T cell receptor beta chains listed next were all sequenced from one sample in a study of blood T cell repertoires in COVID-19 (dated by TCRdb to 2019 to 2021). The library was prepared using the immunoSEQ multiplex PCR assay. The immuneACCESS repertoire file appears here via TCRdb, limited to in-frame rearrangements. These files lack a portion of the clones; in checked studies, under half of the deficit traces to unresolved V genes, and the cause of the others is not known. This sample has around 100,000 clones in its table, and 84% of those were observed once. The ten top clones hold more than 20% of the sample. Sequences were obtained from peripheral blood. These receptor sequences come from a man aged 60 to 69 with acute or convalescent COVID-19.

This sequence joins TRBV3-1 (or the pseudogene TRBV3-2) and TRBJ2-7; 11 nucleotides line up with TRBD2. CDR1 LGHDT and CDR2 YNNKEL come from the germline V gene (reference sequence). The V gene end was trimmed by 1 base and the J gene end by 6 bases; junction bases not matched to a gene: 11. The CDR3 runs to 17 residues. The CDR3 here is CASSQVWTFSGRGEQYF. The CDR3 DNA sequence: TGTGCCAGCAGCCAAGTTTGGACCTTTAGCGGGAGGGGCGAGCAGTACTTC.

The chain couples TRBV5-3 to TRBJ2-7, with 11 positions matching TRBD2. TRBV5-3 is annotated as an ORF whose role is uncertain. The CDR3 has 15 residues. V lost 3 bases to trimming and J lost 0 bases; unmatched junction nucleotides: 2. DNA of the CDR3: TGTGCCAGAAGCTATAGCGGGAGGGTCTCCTACGAGCAGTACGTC. This translates into CARSYSGRVSYEQYV.

The rearrangement uses TRBV7-9 and TRBJ1-5; 7 bases are shared with TRBD1. The V gene's germline CDR1 is SEHNR and CDR2 FQNEAQ (reference sequence). The CDR3 consists of 14 residues. J lost 4 bases, V lost 3 bases, and 3 bases had no gene match. The CDR3 region is CASSLEGANQPQHF. CDR3 nucleotide sequence: TGTGCCAGCAGCTTGGAGGGGGCGAATCAGCCCCAGCATTTT.

This clone has only a few counts. J is TRBJ2-5 and V is TRBV5-8; no definite D call. V lost 4 bases and J lost 4, with 17 bases in between. Per germline, CDR1 SGHTS and CDR2 YDEGEE. The CDR3 sequence is 15 residues long. The CDR3 DNA reads TGTGCCAGCAGCGAGCTCTTGGGCATAATAGAGACCCAGTACTTC. Translating gives CASSELLGIIETQYF.

This chain joins TRBV5-1 and TRBJ2-2, with no clear D. The germline V gene has CDR1 SGHRS and CDR2 YFSETQ. The CDR3 is 15 residues long. The V gene lost 4 bases and the J gene lost 2 bases, with 12 bases spanning the gap. In DNA, the CDR3 is TGCGCCAGCAGCCCAAATCCAGTCAACACCGGGGAGCTGTTTTTT. Translated: CASSPNPVNTGELFF.

The V call is TRBV7-9, the J call TRBJ2-7; D is possibly TRBD2 (6 bases). The V end was cut by 0 bases, the J end by 5 bases, with 14 bases between. This CDR3 comprises 15 residues. Germline V gene lookup returns CDR1 SEHNR and CDR2 FQNEAQ (reference sequence). CDR3: CASSLAAGSNHEQYF. The CDR3 DNA is TGTGCCAGCAGCTTAGCGGCCGGGAGTAACCACGAGCAGTACTTC. The full variable domain, its missing parts supplied by reference TRBV7-9 and TRBJ2-7, is DTGVSQNPRHKITKRGQNVTFRCDPISEHNRLYWYRQTLGQGPEFLTYFQNEAQLEKSRLLSDRFSAERPKGSFSTLEIQRTEQGDSAMYLCASSLAAGSNHEQYFGPGTRLTVT.

The rearrangement joins TRBV4-3 to TRBJ1-4, with 7 positions matching TRBD1. CDR3 size: 15 residues. Unmatched junction bases numbered 7, after V lost 2 bases and J lost 7 bases. Germline CDR1 is LGHNA and CDR2 is YSLEER. DNA for the CDR3: TGCGCCAGCAGCCAATCCGACAGGGAACTTGAAAAACTGTTTTTT. Residues: CASSQSDRELEKLFF.

The chain combines TRBV10-3 with TRBJ2-1; 7 bases map to TRBD1. Looked up from germline, CDR1 is ENHRY and CDR2 is SYGVKD. V was pared by 7 bases and J by 9 bases, with 6 bases of the junction left unmatched. The CDR3 loop spans 12 amino acids. This chain's CDR3 is CAINQGVGEQFF. CDR3 DNA: TGTGCCATCAATCAGGGGGTAGGTGAGCAGTTCTTC.

The rearrangement joins TRBV6-5 to TRBJ2-7, with 10 nucleotides matching TRBD2. The CDR3 has 15 residues. Germline trimming cut 6 bases from V and 4 bases from J; bases unmatched to any gene: 9. Germline CDR1 and CDR2: MNHEY and SVGAGI. The CDR3 spells CASRSPSGSGYEQYF. The CDR3 region has the DNA TGTGCCAGCAGATCCCCTAGCGGGAGCGGTTACGAGCAGTACTTC.

The V call is TRBV7-2, the J call TRBJ1-5; maybe TRBD1 (6 bases). This CDR3 comprises 16 residues. Trimming left V 4 bases short and J 2 bases short, with 15 bases between. The V gene's germline CDR1 is SGHTA and CDR2 FQGNSA. The CDR3 bases are TGTGCCAGCAGCTCACCCCGGACAGTACGCAATCAGCCCCAGCATTTT. It specifies CASSSPRTVRNQPQHF. Filled out from reference TRBV7-2 and TRBJ1-5, the complete variable domain reads GAGVSQSPSNKVTEKGKDVELRCDPISGHTALYWYRQSLGQGLEFLIYFQGNSAPDKSGLPSDRFSAERTGGSVSTLTIQRTQQEDSAVYLCASSSPRTVRNQPQHFGDGTRLSIL.

This chain uses TRBV11-2 with TRBJ2-7; tentative D call: TRBD2 (6 bases). In germline, CDR1 is SGHAT, CDR2 FQNNGV. Trimming cost V 5 bases and J 4 bases, with 18 bases left between them. This CDR3 region has 15 residues. CDR3 amino acids: CASSQVRGRRYEQYF. The CDR3 DNA sequence: TGTGCCAGCAGCCAGGTGCGGGGTCGGCGGTACGAGCAGTACTTC.

V is TRBV28 and J is TRBJ2-2; weak D call: TRBD1 (5 bases). Germline V lookup: CDR1 MDHEN, CDR2 SYDVKM. The CDR3 contains 15 residues. V shed 6 bases and J shed 0 bases, with 11 bases lying between them. The CDR3 region is CASRETESNTGELFF. The CDR3 DNA is TGTGCCAGCAGAGAGACAGAATCGAACACCGGGGAGCTGTTTTTT.

This chain links TRBV6-1 with TRBJ2-7, with 16 bases aligning to TRBD2. Germline V gives CDR1 MNHNS, CDR2 SASEGT. After removal of 3 bases from V and 2 bases from J, the junction contained 13 bases not matched to a gene. CDR3 length: 20 residues. In DNA, the CDR3 is TGTGCCAGCAGTGAGGCAGTGGGACTAGCGGGAGGGACCTCAACCTACGAGCAGTACTTC. Amino acid sequence: CASSEAVGLAGGTSTYEQYF.

V and J are TRBV29-1 and TRBJ2-7; 7 bases match TRBD1. The CDR3 length is 14 residues. With V trimmed by 6 bases and J by 3 bases, 11 bases remained unmatched. Germline V gene lookup returns CDR1 SQVTM and CDR2 ANQGSEA. For the CDR3, the DNA is TGCAGCGTGGGGACAGTCCTTCCCCTCTACGAGCAGTACGTC. It translates to CSVGTVLPLYEQYV.

This rearrangement joins TRBV24-1 to TRBJ2-1, with TRBD1 identical over 7 bases. The CDR3 has 16 residues. The V segment lost 3 bases and the J segment 10 bases; nucleotides outside the gene matches: 14. In germline, CDR1 is KGHDR, CDR2 SFDVKD. The CDR3 here is CATSDPPRDRKREQFF. For the CDR3, the DNA is TGTGCCACCAGTGATCCCCCCCGGGACAGAAAGCGGGAGCAGTTCTTC.

The chain couples TRBV29-1 to TRBJ2-2; D is perhaps TRBD1 (6 bases). Looked up from germline, CDR1 is SQVTM and CDR2 is ANQGSEA. Trimming took off 4 bases at V and 6 bases at J, with 12 bases between the two ends. The CDR3 loop spans 13 amino acids. The CDR3 DNA reads TGCAGCGTTGGAACAGGGATCGCCGGGGAGCTGTTTTTT. The encoded protein is CSVGTGIAGELFF.

V is TRBV4-1 and J is TRBJ1-2; D gene ambiguous. There are 15 residues in the CDR3. Germline V gene data show CDR1 as MGHRA and CDR2 as YSYEKL. Trimming pared 4 bases from V and 2 bases from J, leaving 14 bases between. This CDR3 is CASSPPSGANYGYTF. The CDR3 region has the DNA TGCGCCAGCAGCCCCCCCTCGGGAGCGAACTATGGCTACACCTTC.

This clone has ten or more counts. The chain uses TRBV6-6 and TRBJ1-1; 11 nucleotides align to TRBD1. V shed 6 bases, J shed 4 bases, and the junction held 7 bases outside the gene matches. The CDR3 loop spans 15 amino acids. CDR1 is MNHNY, CDR2 SVGAGI, per germline (reference sequence). The CDR3 spells CASRDRGRRSTEAFF. The CDR3 DNA reads TGTGCCAGCAGGGACAGGGGGCGTCGTTCCACTGAAGCTTTCTTT.

This clone appeared a single time. V is TRBV7-2 and J is TRBJ2-1; TRBD1 matches at 9 bases. With 5 bases clipped from V and 2 bases from J, the junction kept 4 bases outside the gene matches. The germline CDR1 and CDR2 sequences are SGHTA and FQGNSA. This CDR3 has 15 amino acids. The CDR3 nucleotides read TGTGCCAGCAGCACCGGGACAGGGCCCTACAATGAGCAGTTCTTC. Translated, it gives CASSTGTGPYNEQFF.

The chain couples TRBV29-1 to TRBJ2-7, with D possibly TRBD1 on 6 matching bases. This CDR3 is built from 12 residues. Per the germline V gene, CDR1 is SQVTM and CDR2 is ANQGSEA. V was clipped by 4 bases and J by 3 bases, with 10 bases between them. This chain's CDR3 is CSVVTGYYEQYF. The CDR3 DNA sequence: TGCAGCGTTGTAACAGGGTACTACGAGCAGTACTTC.

This chain links TRBV5-1 with TRBJ2-3, with D uncertain. V was pared by 0 bases and J by 0 bases, with 8 bases between. The CDR3 runs to 15 residues. Looked up from germline, CDR1 is SGHRS and CDR2 is YFSETQ. DNA of the CDR3: TGCGCCAGCAGCTTGGAGCACGGGAGCACAGATACGCAGTATTTT. Its translation: CASSLEHGSTDTQYF.

The chain joins TRBV7-8 to TRBJ2-3, with D uncertain. The CDR3 contains 13 residues. Germline CDR1 SGHVS, CDR2 FQNEAQ. V was clipped by 5 bases and J by 6 bases, with 12 bases between them. CDR3 region: CASSLGPSDTQYF. The CDR3 region has the DNA TGTGCCAGCAGCCTAGGGCCCTCGGATACGCAGTATTTT. Using reference TRBV7-8 and TRBJ2-3 for the parts outside the CDR3, the full variable domain is GAGVSQSPRYKVAKRGQDVALRCDPISGHVSLFWYQQALGQGPEFLTYFQNEAQLDKSGLPSDRFFAERPEGSVSTLKIQRTQQEDSAVYLCASSLGPSDTQYFGPGTRLTVL.